This TCR beta chain was identified during a study of T-cell reconstitution after alpha-beta-depleted transplantation in children. Ten or more counts support this clonotype. Library preparation (for TCRbeta) was performed with unique molecular identifiers. From the PCR reads, TCRdb called clonotypes with MiXCR, one entry per CDR3 protein. The sample yields about 200,000 distinct CDR3 sequences, less than 15% seen once. Germline V gives CDR1 SGHRS, CDR2 YFSETQ. Trimming left V 0 bases short and J 5 bases short, with 18 bases between. The CDR3 sequence is 16 residues long. The receptor was isolated from a human donor who donated a stem cell graft to a child with acute lymphoblastic leukemia. V usage is TRBV5-1 and J usage is TRBJ2-7; TRBD1 or TRBD2 may be the D gene (5 bases each). Sequences were derived from PBMCs from the stem cell graft donor, sampled from the stem cell graft. The CDR3 DNA follows: TGCGCCAGCAGCTTGGATGGCCAGGGACCCCCCCACGAGCAGTACTTC. It specifies CASSLDGQGPPHEQYF.